The 24 T cell receptor beta chains listed next were all sequenced from one sample in a study of identical twins. Each CDR3 protein gets one entry after TCRdb re-called the 5' RACE reads with MiXCR. The data contain approximately 680,000 distinct CDR3 sequences, around 7.4% of them singletons. These data are also associated with another study on yellow fever vaccine responses in identical twins.

Sequencing was done on a sample of PBMCs. These receptors were taken from a woman between 18 and 30 years old in good health.

This chain uses TRBV7-8 with TRBJ2-5, with D maybe TRBD2 (6 bases). Looked up from germline, CDR1 is SGHVS and CDR2 is FQNEAQ. V lost 1 base to trimming and J lost 5 bases, with 17 bases between them. The CDR3 contains 16 residues. CDR3 bases: TGTGCCAGCAGCTTAGGGGGACTGGACGTGTGGGAGACCCAGTACTTC. Amino acid sequence: CASSLGGLDVWETQYF.

This clonotype occurred many times. This sequence joins TRBV12-3 or TRBV12-4 and TRBJ1-4; 7 positions agree with TRBD1. The CDR3 contains 14 residues. With 6 bases clipped from V and 8 bases from J, the junction kept 9 bases outside the gene matches. The CDR3 nucleotides are TGTGCCAGCAGCAAGGGGGCGGTTACCGAAAAACTGTTTTTT. Amino acid sequence: CASSKGAVTEKLFF.

V and J are TRBV9 and TRBJ1-1; D is undetermined. V dropped 0 bases and J dropped 0 bases, with 9 bases sitting between them. The CDR3 spans 15 residues. CDR1 is SGDLS and CDR2 is YYNGEE in the germline V gene. In DNA, the CDR3 is TGTGCCAGCAGCGTAGATCCCGTTATGAACACTGAAGCTTTCTTT. Translating gives CASSVDPVMNTEAFF. The variable domain in full, completed from reference TRBV9 and TRBJ1-1, reads DSGVTQTPKHLITATGQRVTLRCSPRSGDLSVYWYQQSLDQGLQFLIQYYNGEERAKGNILERFSAQQFPDLHSELNLSSLELGDSALYFCASSVDPVMNTEAFFGQGTRLTVV.

The CDR3 region is CSVESGQGLNTEAFF. CDR3 coding DNA: TGCAGCGTTGAATCGGGACAGGGCTTGAACACTGAAGCTTTCTTT. The chain employs TRBV29-1 and TRBJ1-1; 9 bases match TRBD1. The CDR3 spans 15 residues. CDR1 and CDR2 (germline): SQVTM, ANQGSEA. V lost 2 bases, J lost 0 bases, and 4 bases stayed unmatched.

This clonotype appeared many times. This rearrangement joins TRBV6-1 to TRBJ1-3; possible D gene TRBD1, 6 bases. The CDR3 sequence is 15 residues long. The ends were cut back, 6 bases at V and 4 bases at J, with 16 bases in the middle. The germline V gene has CDR1 MNHNS and CDR2 SASEGT. DNA for the CDR3: TGTGCCAGCAGAACCACAACAGGGATCGGAAACACCATATATTTT. Translated: CASRTTTGIGNTIYF.

This clonotype has a count of ten or more. This sequence joins TRBV27 and TRBJ1-2; D possibly corresponds to TRBD1 (5 bases). Germline V gives CDR1 MNHEY, CDR2 SMNVEV (reference sequence). V was pared by 6 bases and J by 0 bases, with 17 bases between. CDR3 size: 16 residues. CDR3 nucleotides: TGTGCCAGCAGCATCCGGGGGGGGGTGGCTAACTATGGCTACACCTTC. It yields the protein CASSIRGGVANYGYTF.

The sample holds many counts of this clonotype. The rearrangement uses TRBV3-1 and TRBJ2-7, with 7 bases that match TRBD1. Germline V gene lookup returns CDR1 LGHDT and CDR2 YNNKEL (reference sequence). V shed 0 bases and J 4 bases; nucleotides not matched to a gene: 9. This CDR3 region has 16 residues. The CDR3 spells CASSQDDYRGWYEQYF. The CDR3 coding sequence is TGTGCCAGCAGCCAAGATGATTACAGGGGTTGGTACGAGCAGTACTTC.

This clonotype was observed a few times. V usage is TRBV5-1 and J usage is TRBJ2-1; 8 nucleotides line up with TRBD2. The trim removed 0 bases at V and 8 bases at J, leaving 7 bases unmatched. Germline CDR1 and CDR2: SGHRS and YFSETQ. The CDR3 runs 15 residues. In DNA form, the CDR3 reads TGCGCCAGCAGCTTGGATAGCGGGGTAGATGATGAGCAGTTCTTC. Translating it yields CASSLDSGVDDEQFF.

The chain employs TRBV7-6 and TRBJ2-6, with 12 bases matching TRBD2. CDR3 length equals 18 residues. CDR1 is SGHVS, CDR2 FNYEAQ, per germline. V lost 1 base, J lost 4 bases, and 5 bases stayed unmatched. The CDR3 DNA reads TGTGCCAGCAGCTTAGAGCTAGCGGGAGGGTCCGGGGCCAACGTCCTGACTTTC. Amino acids: CASSLELAGGSGANVLTF.

This clonotype was observed at least ten times. The gene calls are TRBV7-8 and TRBJ2-7; D gene uncertain. The germline V and J ends were trimmed by 5 bases and 1 base, with 9 bases remaining between them. Germline-derived CDR1 and CDR2 are SGHVS and FQNEAQ. CDR3 size: 13 residues. CDR3 bases: TGTGCCAGCAGCCAAGGACCTTCCTACGAGCAGTACTTC. This encodes CASSQGPSYEQYF.

This clonotype was observed at least ten times. The chain is built from TRBV7-6 and TRBJ1-1; D unresolved. Germline-derived CDR1 and CDR2 are SGHVS and FNYEAQ. This CDR3 region has 12 residues. V lost 2 bases and J 4 bases, leaving 5 bases between the germline ends. Here the CDR3 reads CASSLKGTEAFF. In DNA form, the CDR3 reads TGTGCCAGCAGCTTAAAAGGCACTGAAGCTTTCTTT. Based on the CDR3 plus reference TRBV7-6 and TRBJ1-1, the full variable domain is GAGVSQSPRYKVTKRGQDVALRCDPISGHVSLYWYRQALGQGPEFLTYFNYEAQQDKSGLPNDRFSAERPEGSISTLTIQRTEQRDSAMYRCASSLKGTEAFFGQGTRLTVV.

This clonotype was counted ten times or more. The V gene is TRBV15, the J gene TRBJ2-2; 10 bases fit TRBD2. The CDR3 covers 16 residues. Unmatched junction bases numbered 5, after V lost 0 bases and J lost 7 bases. Germline values: CDR1 LNHNV, CDR2 YYDKDF (reference sequence). The CDR3 sequence: CATSRDYSGGGGELFF. The CDR3 DNA sequence: TGTGCCACCAGCAGAGATTACAGCGGGGGGGGCGGGGAGCTGTTTTTT.

In its sample, this clonotype was seen many times. This chain uses TRBV28 with TRBJ2-7, with D unclear. The CDR3 extends over 13 amino acids. Trimming stripped 5 bases from V and 4 bases from J, with 12 bases between. The germline V gene has CDR1 MDHEN and CDR2 SYDVKM. CDR3 sequence (DNA): TGTGCCAGCAGTCCTGACGGATTTTACGAGCAGTACTTC. Translated, it gives CASSPDGFYEQYF. Variable domain in full (rest from reference TRBV28 and TRBJ2-7): DVKVTQSSRYLVKRTGEKVFLECVQDMDHENMFWYRQDPGLGLRLIYFSYDVKMKEKGDIPEGYSVSREKKERFSLILESASTNQTSMYLCASSPDGFYEQYFGPGTRLTVT.

Here the CDR3 reads CASRVASATYNEQFF. In DNA form, the CDR3 reads TGTGCCAGCAGGGTGGCTAGCGCCACCTACAATGAGCAGTTCTTC. The rearrangement uses TRBV12-3 or TRBV12-4 and TRBJ2-1; maybe TRBD2 (6 bases). CDR3 length: 15 residues. Deletions cut 6 bases from V and 2 bases from J, with 14 bases between.

The V and J genes are TRBV4-1 and TRBJ2-2; D might be TRBD2 (7 bases). This CDR3 contains 18 residues. Trimming removed 1 base from V and 6 bases from J, with 21 bases in between. Germline CDR1 is MGHRA and CDR2 is YSYEKL. Written as DNA, the CDR3 is TGCGCCAGCAGCCAAGGATCGGTGGGGGGGGGGCTCTCCGGGGAGCTGTTTTTT. It translates to CASSQGSVGGGLSGELFF.

This clonotype was detected many times. This chain links TRBV12-3 or TRBV12-4 with TRBJ1-2; D remains ambiguous. V gave up 8 bases and J gave up 4 bases, with 8 bases separating them. There are 11 residues in the CDR3. This CDR3 reads CASASGYGYTF. CDR3 DNA: TGTGCCAGCGCAAGTGGCTATGGCTACACCTTC.

The table lists this clonotype with many counts. The gene calls are TRBV12-3 or TRBV12-4 and TRBJ2-1; D might be TRBD2 (5 bases). The CDR3 length is 13 residues. Trimming pared 6 bases from V and 4 bases from J, leaving 10 bases between. This CDR3 reads CASSTTRYNEQFF. For the CDR3, the DNA is TGTGCCAGCAGCACAACTAGATACAATGAGCAGTTCTTC.

The gene calls are TRBV10-3 and TRBJ2-7, with 8 bases identical to TRBD1. From germline, CDR1 is ENHRY and CDR2 SYGVKD. This CDR3 has 15 amino acids. V lost 0 bases to trimming and J lost 2 bases; unmatched junction nucleotides: 3. The CDR3 spells CAISESSGGPYEQYF. Here the CDR3 DNA reads TGTGCCATCAGTGAGTCGTCAGGGGGCCCCTACGAGCAGTACTTC.

The J gene is TRBJ1-5, the V gene TRBV25-1; perhaps TRBD1 as D (5 bases). Germline lookup yields CDR1 MGHDK and CDR2 SYGVNS. The CDR3 is 16 amino acids. Between the trimmed V and J ends, which lost 4 bases and 6 bases, there was a span of 19 bases. The CDR3 sequence is CASSATGTPSAQPQHF. For the CDR3, the DNA is TGTGCCAGCAGTGCCACCGGGACCCCATCGGCTCAGCCCCAGCATTTT.

This clonotype was seen ten or more times. DNA of the CDR3: TGTGCCAGCAGCTTAAGACAGGGGGCCCCCCAGAGCTCCTACAATGAGCAGTTCTTC. The encoded protein is CASSLRQGAPQSSYNEQFF. The rearrangement links TRBV7-3 to TRBJ2-1, with 10 bases lining up with TRBD1. The CDR3 consists of 19 residues. With V trimmed by 1 base and J by 0 bases, 9 bases remained unmatched. Germline CDR1 reads SGHTA; CDR2 reads FQGTGA.

This clonotype has a handful of counts. The chain has TRBV4-2 and TRBJ2-3; a possible D gene is TRBD1 (5 bases). The J call could be wrong; TRBJ1-5 is a better fit for the DNA end. Germline values: CDR1 LGHNA, CDR2 YNFKEQ. This CDR3 comprises 15 residues. The CDR3 protein is CASSQDLGAGDTQHF. CDR3 sequence (DNA): TGTGCCAGCAGCCAGGACCTCGGAGCGGGGGATACGCAGCATTTT.

This chain joins TRBV3-1 and TRBJ2-1; perhaps D is TRBD1 or TRBD2 (5 bases each). CDR3 size: 13 residues. Trimming cost V 4 bases and J 8 bases, with 12 bases left between them. CDR1 and CDR2 (germline): LGHDT, YNNKEL (reference sequence). The CDR3 DNA follows: TGTGCCAGCAGCCCTGATGGGGGTTATGAGCAGTTCTTC. Translation: CASSPDGGYEQFF.

This clonotype has ten or more counts. The V gene is TRBV3-1, the J gene TRBJ1-1; possibly TRBD1 for D (5 bases). The CDR3 length is 13 residues. V shed 3 bases and J shed 4 bases, with 9 bases lying between them. Germline V gene lookup returns CDR1 LGHDT and CDR2 YNNKEL (reference sequence). The CDR3 DNA reads as TGTGCCAGCAGCCACGGGGCCCGCACTGAAGCTTTCTTT. Translating gives CASSHGARTEAFF. The variable domain in full, with the rest retrieved from reference TRBV3-1 and TRBJ1-1, is DTAVSQTPKYLVTQMGNDKSIKCEQNLGHDTMYWYKQDSKKFLKIMFSYNNKELIINETVPNRFSPKSPDKAHLNLHINSLELGDSAVYFCASSHGARTEAFFGQGTRLTVV.

This clonotype occurred many times. The genes are TRBV19 and TRBJ2-1; D might be TRBD2 (6 bases). Per the germline V gene, CDR1 is LNHDA and CDR2 is SQIVND (reference sequence). The CDR3 has 13 residues. Deletions cut 5 bases from V and 5 bases from J, with 10 bases between. CDR3 DNA: TGTGCCAGTAGTTGGGGGAGGAACAATGAGCAGTTCTTC. This sequence encodes CASSWGRNNEQFF.